Here is one T cell receptor beta chain with its context. Using more than 8 ml of fresh peripheral blood, PBMCs were prepared. This record belongs to a study of T cells in Graves' hyperthyroidism and ophthalmopathy. Study in general: It was at initial diagnosis, before any treatment, that peripheral blood was collected.

The CDR3 totals 16 residues. Per the germline V gene, CDR1 is SQVTM and CDR2 is ANQGSEA. Trimming removed 2 bases from V and 4 bases from J; junction bases left unmatched: 11. The source material, RNA transcripts, was used to amplify TCR beta CDR3 regions. The HTBI primer set was used in a first-round RT-PCR of the TCR CDR3. TCRdb re-analysed the multiplex PCR reads in MiXCR, keeping a single row per CDR3 protein. Of 600,000 to 900,000 distinct CDR3 sequences listed, 15% to 20% are singletons. The rearrangement uses TRBV29-1 and TRBJ2-1, with 7 positions matching TRBD2. The sequence was obtained from a man younger than 35 with Graves' hyperthyroidism. Sequences were obtained from blood. The CDR3 protein is CSVEPGLAAVYNEQFF. Written as DNA, the CDR3 is TGCAGCGTTGAACCTGGGCTAGCGGCAGTATACAATGAGCAGTTCTTC.